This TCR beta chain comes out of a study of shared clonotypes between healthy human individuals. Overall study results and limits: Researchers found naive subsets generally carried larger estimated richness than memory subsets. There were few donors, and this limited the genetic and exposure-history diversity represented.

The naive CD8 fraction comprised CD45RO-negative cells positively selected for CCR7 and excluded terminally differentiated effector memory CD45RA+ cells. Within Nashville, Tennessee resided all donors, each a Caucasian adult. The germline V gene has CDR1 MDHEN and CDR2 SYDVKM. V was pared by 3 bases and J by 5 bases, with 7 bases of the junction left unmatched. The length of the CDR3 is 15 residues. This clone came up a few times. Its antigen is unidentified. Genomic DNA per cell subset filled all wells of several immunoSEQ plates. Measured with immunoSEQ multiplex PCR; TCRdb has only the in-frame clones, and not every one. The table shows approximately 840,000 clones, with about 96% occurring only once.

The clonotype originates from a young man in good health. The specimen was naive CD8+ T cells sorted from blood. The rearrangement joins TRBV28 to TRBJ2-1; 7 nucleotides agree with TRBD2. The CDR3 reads CASSFRLATDNEQFF. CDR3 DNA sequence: TGTGCCAGCAGTTTCCGACTAGCCACAGACAATGAGCAGTTCTTC.